This TCR beta chain was observed in a study of identifying expanded T cells in peripheral blood. Repertoires were generated with immunoSEQ multiplex PCR, while TCRdb's copy carries only in-frame clones and drops some. The sample gives about 74,000 clones, approximately 84% of which show up once; about 20% is in the top ten. This clone came up once. Healthy donors had no documented immune events, such as infections, while sampled. Germline V gene sequence: CDR1 LGHNA, CDR2 YNFKEQ. The CDR3 spans 14 residues. V shed 3 bases, J shed 3 bases, and the junction held 3 bases outside the gene matches. The receptor was derived from a person aged 18 to 70 in good health. The specimen sequenced was blood. The V and J genes are TRBV4-2 and TRBJ2-7; 9 positions agree with TRBD2. CDR3 in DNA: TGTGCCAGCAGCCAGCGAGCGGGAGGCTACGAGCAGTACTTC. Its translation: CASSQRAGGYEQYF.